This T cell receptor beta chain was sequenced during a study of T cells after yellow fever vaccination. TCRdb redid the calling of the 5' RACE reads with MiXCR, one entry per CDR3 protein. There are some 110,000 distinct CDR3 sequences in the sample; around 7.7% occur only once, and approximately 2.7% lies in the top ten. There are 15 residues in the CDR3. V was trimmed by 0 bases and J by 7 bases, leaving 12 bases between them. This clonotype was picked up many times. V gene TRBV12-3 or TRBV12-4 combines with J gene TRBJ1-4; tentative D call: TRBD1 (5 bases). This clonotype was obtained from a man aged 18 to 30 who received the YFV17D yellow fever vaccine. The sample in question was CD4+ T cells sorted from PBMCs, obtained approximately 11 days after the first yellow fever vaccination. As DNA, the CDR3 is TGTGCCAGCAGTTTAGCCGGACATAGTCGTGAAAAACTGTTTTTT. It translates to CASSLAGHSREKLFF.